The clone carrying this T cell receptor (beta chain) has only a few counts. These data are taken from a study of T-cell memory formation after mild COVID-19. The ends were cut back, 6 bases at V and 0 bases at J, with 8 bases in the middle. Looked up from germline, CDR1 is SQVTM and CDR2 is ANQGSEA. The CDR3 has 13 amino acids. TCRdb passed the 5' RACE reads through MiXCR, listing each CDR3 protein once. The sample lists over 500,000 distinct CDR3 sequences, around a sixth occurring once. Sequencing was carried out using PBMCs or a T cell subset sorted from them (not recorded which). The sequence came from an adult woman who had mild COVID-19 (a few samples of this study predate the infection). Cell type and time point are not known. The gene calls are TRBV29-1 and TRBJ2-2; weak D call: TRBD1 (6 bases). The CDR3 region has the DNA TGCAGCGTCGGGACAACGAACACCGGGGAGCTGTTTTTT. This translates into CSVGTTNTGELFF.